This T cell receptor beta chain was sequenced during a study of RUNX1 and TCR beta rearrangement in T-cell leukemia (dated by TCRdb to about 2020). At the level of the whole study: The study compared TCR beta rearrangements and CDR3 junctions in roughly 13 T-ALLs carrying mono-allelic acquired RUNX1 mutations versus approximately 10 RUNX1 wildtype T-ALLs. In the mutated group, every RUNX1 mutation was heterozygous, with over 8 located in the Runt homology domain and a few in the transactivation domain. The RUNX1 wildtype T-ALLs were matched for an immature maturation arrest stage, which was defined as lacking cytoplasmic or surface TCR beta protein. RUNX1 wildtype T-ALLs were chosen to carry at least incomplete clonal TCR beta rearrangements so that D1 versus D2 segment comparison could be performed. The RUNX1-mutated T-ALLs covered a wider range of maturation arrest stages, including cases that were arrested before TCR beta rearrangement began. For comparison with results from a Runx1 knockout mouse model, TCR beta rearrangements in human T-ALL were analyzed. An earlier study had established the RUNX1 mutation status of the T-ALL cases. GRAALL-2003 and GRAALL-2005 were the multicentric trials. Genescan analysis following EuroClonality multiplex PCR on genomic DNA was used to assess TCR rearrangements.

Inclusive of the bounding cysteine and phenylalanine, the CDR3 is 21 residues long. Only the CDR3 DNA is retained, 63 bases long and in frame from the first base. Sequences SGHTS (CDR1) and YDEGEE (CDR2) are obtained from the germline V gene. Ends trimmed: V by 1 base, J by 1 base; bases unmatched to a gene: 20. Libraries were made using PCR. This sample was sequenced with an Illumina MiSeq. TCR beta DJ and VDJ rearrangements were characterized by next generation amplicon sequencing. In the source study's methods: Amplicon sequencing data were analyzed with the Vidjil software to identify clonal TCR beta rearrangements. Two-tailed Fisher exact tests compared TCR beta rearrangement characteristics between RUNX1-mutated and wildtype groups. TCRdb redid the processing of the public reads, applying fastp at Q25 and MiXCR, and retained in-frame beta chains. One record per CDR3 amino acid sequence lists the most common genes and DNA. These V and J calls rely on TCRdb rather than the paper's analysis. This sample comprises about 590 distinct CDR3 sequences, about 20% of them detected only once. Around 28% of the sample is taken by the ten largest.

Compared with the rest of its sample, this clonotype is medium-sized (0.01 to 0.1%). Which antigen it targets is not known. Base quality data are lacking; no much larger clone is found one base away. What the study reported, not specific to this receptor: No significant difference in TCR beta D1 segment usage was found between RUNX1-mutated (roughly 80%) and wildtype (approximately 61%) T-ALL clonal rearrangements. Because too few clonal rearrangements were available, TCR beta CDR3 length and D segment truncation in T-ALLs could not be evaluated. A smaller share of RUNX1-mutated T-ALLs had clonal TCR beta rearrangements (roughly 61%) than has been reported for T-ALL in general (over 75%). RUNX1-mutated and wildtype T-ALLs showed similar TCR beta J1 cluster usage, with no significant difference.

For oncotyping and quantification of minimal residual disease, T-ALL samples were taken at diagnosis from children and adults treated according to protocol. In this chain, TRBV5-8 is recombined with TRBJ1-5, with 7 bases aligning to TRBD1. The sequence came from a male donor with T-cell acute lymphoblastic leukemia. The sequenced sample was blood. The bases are TGTGCCAGCAGCTTGAGAGTACGTGACAGGGATACCTTTAGGAGCAATCAGCCCCAGCATTTT. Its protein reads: CASSLRVRDRDTFRSNQPQHF.